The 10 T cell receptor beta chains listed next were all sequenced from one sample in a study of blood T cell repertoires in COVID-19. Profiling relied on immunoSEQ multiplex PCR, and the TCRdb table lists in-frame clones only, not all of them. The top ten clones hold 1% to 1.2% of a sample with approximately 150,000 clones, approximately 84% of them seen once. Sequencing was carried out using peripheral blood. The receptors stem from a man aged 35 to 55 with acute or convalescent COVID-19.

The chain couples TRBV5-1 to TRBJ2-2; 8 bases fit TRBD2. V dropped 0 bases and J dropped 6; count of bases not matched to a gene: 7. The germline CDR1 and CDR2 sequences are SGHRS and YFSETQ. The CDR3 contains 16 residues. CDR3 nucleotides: TGCGCCAGCAGCTTGGTGGCGGGGGGAGGCGCCGGGGAGCTGTTTTTT. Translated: CASSLVAGGGAGELFF. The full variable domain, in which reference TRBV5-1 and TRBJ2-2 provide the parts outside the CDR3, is KAGVTQTPRYLIKTRGQQVTLSCSPISGHRSVSWYQQTPGQGLQFLFEYFSETQRNKGNFPGRFSGRQFSNSRSEMNVSTLELGDSALYLCASSLVAGGGAGELFFGEGSRLTVL.

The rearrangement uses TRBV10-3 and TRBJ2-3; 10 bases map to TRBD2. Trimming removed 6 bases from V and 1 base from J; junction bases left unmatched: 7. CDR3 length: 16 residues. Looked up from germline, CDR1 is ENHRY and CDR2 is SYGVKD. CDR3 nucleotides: TGTGCCATCAGCACCCCTAGCGGGAGCGGCACAGATACGCAGTATTTT. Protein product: CAISTPSGSGTDTQYF.

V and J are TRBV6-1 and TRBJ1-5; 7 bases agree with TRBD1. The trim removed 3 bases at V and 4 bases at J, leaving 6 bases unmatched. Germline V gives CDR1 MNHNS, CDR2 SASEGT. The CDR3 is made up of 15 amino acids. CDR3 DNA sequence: TGTGCCAGCAGTGAGAGCCAGGGGGTTAATCAGCCCCAGCATTTT. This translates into CASSESQGVNQPQHF.

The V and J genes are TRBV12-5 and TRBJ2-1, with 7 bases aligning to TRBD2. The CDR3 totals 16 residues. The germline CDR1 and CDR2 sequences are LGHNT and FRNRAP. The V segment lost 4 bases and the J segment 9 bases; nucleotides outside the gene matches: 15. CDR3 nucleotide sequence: TGTGCTAGTGGTTCATGGGCTGCGGGGGTCTGGGGTGAGCAGTTCTTC. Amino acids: CASGSWAAGVWGEQFF. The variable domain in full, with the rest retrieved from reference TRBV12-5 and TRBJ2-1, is DARVTQTPRHKVTEMGQEVTMRCQPILGHNTVFWYRQTMMQGLELLAYFRNRAPLDDSGMPKDRFSAEMPDATLATLKIQPSEPRDSAVYFCASGSWAAGVWGEQFFGPGTRLTVL.

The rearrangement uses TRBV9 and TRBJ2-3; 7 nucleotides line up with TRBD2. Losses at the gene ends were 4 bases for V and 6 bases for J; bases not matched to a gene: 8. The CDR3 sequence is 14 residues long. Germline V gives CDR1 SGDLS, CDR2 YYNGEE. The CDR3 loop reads CASSPFRLADTQYF. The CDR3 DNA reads TGTGCCAGCAGCCCCTTTCGACTAGCTGATACGCAGTATTTT.

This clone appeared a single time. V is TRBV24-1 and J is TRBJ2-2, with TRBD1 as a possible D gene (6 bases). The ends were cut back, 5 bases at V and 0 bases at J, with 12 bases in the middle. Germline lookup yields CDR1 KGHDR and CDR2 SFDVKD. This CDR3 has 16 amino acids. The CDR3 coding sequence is TGTGCCACCAGTGCCGAAGGGGGTGCGAACACCGGGGAGCTGTTTTTT. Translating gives CATSAEGGANTGELFF.

The CDR3 is CASGLGPGQVVLRGTEAFF. The CDR3 region has the DNA TGTGCTAGTGGTTTGGGGCCGGGACAGGTCGTTTTAAGGGGCACTGAAGCTTTCTTT. The rearrangement uses TRBV12-5 and TRBJ1-1; 8 bases align to TRBD1. J gave up 4 bases and V 1 base, and 17 bases lay outside the gene matches. There are 19 residues in the CDR3. Germline loops: CDR1 LGHNT, CDR2 FRNRAP.

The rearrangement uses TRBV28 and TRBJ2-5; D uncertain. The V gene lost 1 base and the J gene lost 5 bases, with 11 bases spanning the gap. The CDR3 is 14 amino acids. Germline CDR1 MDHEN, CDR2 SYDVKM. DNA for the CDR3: TGTGCCAGCAGTTTATCCCCCTTCCAGGAGACCCAGTACTTC. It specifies CASSLSPFQETQYF. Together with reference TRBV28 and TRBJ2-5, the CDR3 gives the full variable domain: DVKVTQSSRYLVKRTGEKVFLECVQDMDHENMFWYRQDPGLGLRLIYFSYDVKMKEKGDIPEGYSVSREKKERFSLILESASTNQTSMYLCASSLSPFQETQYFGPGTRLLVL.

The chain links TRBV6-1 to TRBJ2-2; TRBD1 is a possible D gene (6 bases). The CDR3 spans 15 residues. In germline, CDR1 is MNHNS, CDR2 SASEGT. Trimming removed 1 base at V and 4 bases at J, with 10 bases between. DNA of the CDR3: TGTGCCAGCAGTGAAGAACAGGGTAGCACCGGGGAGCTGTTTTTT. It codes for CASSEEQGSTGELFF.

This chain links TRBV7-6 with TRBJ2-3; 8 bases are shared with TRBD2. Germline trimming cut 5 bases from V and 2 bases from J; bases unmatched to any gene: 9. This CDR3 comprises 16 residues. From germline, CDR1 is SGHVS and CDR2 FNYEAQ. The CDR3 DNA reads TGTGCCAGCAGCCCGATGGCGGGGGGACTCACAGATACGCAGTATTTT. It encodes CASSPMAGGLTDTQYF.